These 32 T cell receptor beta chains share one sample of origin, sequenced in a study of cytomegalovirus exposure and HLA in healthy donors. It was with 60 Vbeta and 13 Jbeta primers that the PCR ran. Profiled with immunoSEQ multiplex PCR; TCRdb holds only in-frame clones, not every one. This sample has some 77,000 clones, with roughly 80% found just once. Sequenced: PBMCs. The receptors originated from a woman aged 45-65 years in good health and CMV-seropositive.

CDR3 protein: CASSFQGWTEAFF. The CDR3 bases are TGCGCCAGCAGCTTTCAGGGTTGGACTGAAGCTTTCTTT. V gene TRBV5-1 combines with J gene TRBJ1-1; a weak D match, TRBD1 (5 bases). Germline V gene data show CDR1 as SGHRS and CDR2 as YFSETQ. CDR3 length: 13 residues. Trimming shortened V by 2 bases and J by 5 bases, and 10 bases separated the two germline ends.

This chain uses TRBV11-3 with TRBJ2-5; weak D call: TRBD1 (6 bases). V dropped 1 base and J dropped 1 base, with 13 bases sitting between them. The CDR3 contains 16 residues. Germline CDR1 is SGHNT and CDR2 is YENEEA. CDR3 region: CASSLVRLGGQETQYF. Written as DNA, the CDR3 is TGTGCCAGCAGCTTAGTACGGTTAGGGGGCCAAGAGACCCAGTACTTC.

The chain employs TRBV29-1 and TRBJ1-1; possible D gene TRBD1, 5 bases. In germline, CDR1 is SQVTM, CDR2 ANQGSEA. V lost 6 bases to trimming and J lost 5 bases, with 16 bases between them. This CDR3 region has 13 residues. The CDR3 bases are TGCAGCGTGAGCGGGGGTACGAGGACTGAAGCTTTCTTT. Translating gives CSVSGGTRTEAFF.

V is TRBV5-1 and J is TRBJ2-1; TRBD2 aligns across 13 bases. CDR3 size: 15 residues. V lost 4 bases to trimming and J lost 9 bases; unmatched junction nucleotides: 7. Germline V CDR1 and CDR2: SGHRS, YFSETQ. CDR3 residues: CASSEGLAGLSEQFF. CDR3 sequence (DNA): TGCGCCAGCAGCGAGGGACTAGCGGGATTGAGTGAGCAGTTCTTC.

The rearrangement links TRBV5-1 to TRBJ2-5; 7 positions agree with TRBD1. With V trimmed by 1 base and J by 4 bases, 7 bases remained unmatched. Germline V lookup: CDR1 SGHRS, CDR2 YFSETQ. CDR3 size: 15 residues. The CDR3 bases are TGCGCCAGCAGCTTGACGGCAGGGGGTCGAGAGACCCAGTACTTC. It yields the protein CASSLTAGGRETQYF.

The rearrangement joins TRBV19 to TRBJ1-1; tentative D call: TRBD1 (6 bases). Germline CDR1 LNHDA, CDR2 SQIVND (reference sequence). CDR3 length equals 13 residues. V lost 7 bases and J 10 bases, leaving 19 bases between the germline ends. The CDR3 spells CASTPQGSPGAFF. The CDR3 coding sequence is TGTGCCAGTACCCCACAGGGTTCCCCTGGAGCTTTCTTT.

The rearrangement joins TRBV5-6 to TRBJ2-7; a weak D match, TRBD2 (5 bases). The length of the CDR3 is 13 residues. Between the trimmed V and J ends, which lost 2 bases and 1 base, there was a span of 7 bases. The germline CDR1 and CDR2 sequences are SGHDT and YYEEEE. The CDR3 loop reads CASSFGVSYEQYV. The CDR3 DNA reads TGTGCCAGCAGCTTCGGGGTTTCCTACGAGCAGTACGTC.

CDR3 in amino acids: CASSAGQTNYGYTF. CDR3 DNA: TGTGCCAGCAGCGCGGGACAGACTAACTATGGCTACACCTTC. The rearrangement joins TRBV5-4 to TRBJ1-2; TRBD1 agrees at 7 bases. CDR3 length equals 14 residues. Looked up from germline, CDR1 is SGHNT and CDR2 is YYREEE (reference sequence). The V gene end was trimmed by 4 bases and the J gene end by 0 bases; junction bases not matched to a gene: 3. The full variable domain, in which reference TRBV5-4 and TRBJ1-2 provide the parts outside the CDR3, is ETGVTQSPTHLIKTRGQQVTLRCSSQSGHNTVSWYQQALGQGPQFIFQYYREEENGRGNFPPRFSGLQFPNYSSELNVNALELDDSALYLCASSAGQTNYGYTFGSGTRLTVV.

In its sample, this clone was seen once. This rearrangement joins TRBV19 to TRBJ2-6; 7 nucleotides align to TRBD1. Germline CDR1 LNHDA, CDR2 SQIVND (reference sequence). V lost 4 bases to trimming and J lost 9 bases; unmatched junction nucleotides: 3. The CDR3 is made up of 13 amino acids. The CDR3 reads CASSTDRSNVLTF. The CDR3 region has the DNA TGTGCCAGTAGTACGGACAGGAGCAACGTCCTGACTTTC.

The chain carries TRBV5-4 and TRBJ2-2; D is perhaps TRBD1 (5 bases). The CDR3 is 13 amino acids. Trimming stripped 4 bases from V and 5 bases from J, with 9 bases between. Germline V CDR1 and CDR2: SGHNT, YYREEE (reference sequence). CDR3 nucleotides: TGTGCCAGCAGCATTACAGGAACCGGGGAGCTGTTTTTT. This translates into CASSITGTGELFF.

V is TRBV25-1 and J is TRBJ1-2; D not resolved. Trimming shortened V by 4 bases and J by 7 bases, and 16 bases separated the two germline ends. This CDR3 spans 14 amino acids. From germline, CDR1 is MGHDK and CDR2 SYGVNS. CDR3 sequence reads: CASSGIRILSGYTF. CDR3 coding DNA: TGTGCCAGCAGTGGGATCAGGATCTTGAGTGGCTACACCTTC.

The rearrangement uses TRBV19 and TRBJ2-5; D is uncertain. Trimming took 6 bases from V and 3 from J, leaving 11 bases between them. Germline V gives CDR1 LNHDA, CDR2 SQIVND (reference sequence). The CDR3 spans 13 residues. As DNA, the CDR3 is TGTGCCAGTAGACAAATCCCCAAAGAGACCCAGTACTTC. Translation: CASRQIPKETQYF. The whole variable domain, filled in from reference TRBV19 and TRBJ2-5, reads DGGITQSPKYLFRKEGQNVTLSCEQNLNHDAMYWYRQDPGQGLRLIYYSQIVNDFQKGDIAEGYSVSREKKESFPLTVTSAQKNPTAFYLCASRQIPKETQYFGPGTRLLVL.

The gene calls are TRBV7-6 and TRBJ2-1, with 8 positions matching TRBD1. Unmatched junction bases numbered 9, after V lost 4 bases and J lost 13 bases. The CDR3 has 13 residues. Germline loops: CDR1 SGHVS, CDR2 FNYEAQ. The CDR3 bases are TGTGCCAGCAGCTCACAGGGGGACAATCCTCAGTTCTTC. Encoded protein: CASSSQGDNPQFF.

A few counts support this clone. This chain links TRBV5-4 with TRBJ1-1; 9 bases are shared with TRBD1. The CDR3 length is 14 residues. V was pared by 4 bases and J by 4 bases, with 5 bases of the junction left unmatched. Germline CDR1 and CDR2: SGHNT and YYREEE (reference sequence). The CDR3 reads CASSTGTGSTEAFF. CDR3 bases: TGTGCCAGCAGCACCGGGACAGGGAGCACTGAAGCTTTCTTT.

The chain recombines TRBV6-1 with TRBJ1-1; D is unclear. The CDR3 is 13 residues long. Germline-derived CDR1 and CDR2 are MNHNS and SASEGT. The ends were cut back, 0 bases at V and 8 bases at J, with 10 bases in the middle. DNA of the CDR3: TGTGCCAGCAGTGAAGCGCCCGAAACAGAAGCTTTCTTT. It codes for CASSEAPETEAFF.

About this clone: Mismatch with germline at one junction end may stem from a read error. Other nucleotide sequences in the sample specify the same CDR3. The rearrangement joins TRBV10-2 to TRBJ1-5; no firm D call. The germline gives CDR1 WSHSY, CDR2 SAAADI. The length of the CDR3 is 15 residues. As DNA, the CDR3 is TGCGCCAGCAGTGAGTCATCACCCGGAGACCAGCCCCAGCATTTC. Its protein is CASSESSPGDQPQHF.

This chain uses TRBV19 with TRBJ2-2; TRBD2 matches at 8 bases. The J segment lost 7 bases and the V segment lost 10 bases, leaving 17 bases of the junction unmatched. Germline V gene data show CDR1 as LNHDA and CDR2 as SQIVND (reference sequence). The CDR3 contains 16 residues. The CDR3 sequence: CATAPTISGVSGELFF. The CDR3 DNA sequence: TGTGCCACCGCCCCAACGATTAGCGGGGTCAGCGGGGAGCTGTTTTTT.

V usage is TRBV2 and J usage is TRBJ2-2; 7 bases agree with TRBD2. J gave up 4 bases and V 2 bases, and 10 bases lay outside the gene matches. The length of the CDR3 is 17 residues. Germline V CDR1 and CDR2: SNHLY, FYNNEI. The CDR3 region has the DNA TGTGCCAGCAGTGAATTTGGGTCGGGGGGAGTCACCGGGGAGCTGTTTTTT. Translating gives CASSEFGSGGVTGELFF.

The chain carries TRBV7-6 and TRBJ1-1, with a tentative D call TRBD1 (6 bases). V lost 4 bases, J lost 1 base, and 10 bases lay in between. Germline values: CDR1 SGHVS, CDR2 FNYEAQ. The CDR3 contains 14 residues. In nucleotides, the CDR3 is TGTGCCAGCAGCTCAGGGGAAGGGAACACTGAAGCTTTCTTT. Its translation: CASSSGEGNTEAFF.

J is TRBJ2-1 and V is TRBV7-6; 8 nucleotides line up with TRBD1. Losses at the gene ends were 5 bases for V and 7 bases for J; bases not matched to a gene: 7. The CDR3 contains 14 residues. Germline lookup yields CDR1 SGHVS and CDR2 FNYEAQ. The CDR3 reads CASSPDRGINEQFF. CDR3 in DNA: TGTGCCAGCAGCCCAGACAGGGGAATAAATGAGCAGTTCTTC.

The chain recombines TRBV7-2 with TRBJ2-2; TRBD2 might be the D (5 bases). Trimming shortened V by 1 base and J by 0 bases, and 9 bases separated the two germline ends. The CDR3 runs 16 residues. Germline values: CDR1 SGHTA, CDR2 FQGNSA. The CDR3 DNA sequence: TGTGCCAGCAGCTTAGGAGGGCTATCGAACACCGGGGAGCTGTTTTTT. Translation gives CASSLGGLSNTGELFF.

The rearrangement links TRBV28 to TRBJ2-2; D perhaps matches TRBD2 (6 bases). With 5 bases removed from V and 4 bases from J, the gap between germline ends came to 14 bases. From germline, CDR1 is MDHEN and CDR2 SYDVKM. This CDR3 spans 15 amino acids. The CDR3 reads CASSPRRASTGELFF. The CDR3 DNA reads as TGTGCCAGCAGTCCCCGGAGGGCTAGCACCGGGGAGCTGTTTTTT.

This clone was detected only once. V is TRBV30 and J is TRBJ2-7; possibly TRBD1 for D (5 bases). Germline CDR1 is GTSNPN and CDR2 is SVGIG (reference sequence). Trimming took off 5 bases at V and 4 bases at J, with 15 bases between the two ends. There are 13 residues in the CDR3. CDR3 DNA: TGTGCCTGGGGCCAGGGAAGTGAGTACGAGCAGTACTTC. Its protein product is CAWGQGSEYEQYF.

This chain connects TRBV19 to TRBJ1-2; possible D gene TRBD1, 6 bases. The CDR3 consists of 15 residues. The germline CDR1 and CDR2 sequences are LNHDA and SQIVND (reference sequence). Trimming cost V 7 bases and J 2 bases, with 17 bases left between them. The DNA for the CDR3 is TGTGCCAGTACCAAAAATACAGGGAAGAACTATGGCTACACCTTC. This encodes CASTKNTGKNYGYTF.

As regards this clone: One end of the junction fails to match germline, which may point to a read error. The chain links TRBV9 to TRBJ2-1, with TRBD2 matching 13 bases. CDR1 is SGDLS and CDR2 is YYNGEE in the germline V gene. The CDR3 totals 15 residues. The CDR3, as DNA: TGTGCCAGCAGTCCCACCGGGACTAGCGGGATTACGGTGCTCTTC. It codes for CASSPTGTSGITVLF.

This sequence joins TRBV18 and TRBJ2-5; D not certain. Germline lookup yields CDR1 KGHSH and CDR2 LQKENI. V lost 2 bases and J 1 base, leaving 11 bases between the germline ends. There are 15 residues in the CDR3. This chain's CDR3 is CASSPNGLTQETQYF. For the CDR3, the DNA is TGTGCCAGCTCACCAAACGGGTTAACCCAAGAGACCCAGTACTTC.

This clone was seen a few times. The chain uses TRBV5-1 and TRBJ1-5; 8 bases align to TRBD1. The junction had 8 bases not matched to a gene; V was cut back by 0 bases and J by 3 bases. The CDR3 runs 17 residues. The germline V gene encodes CDR1 SGHRS and CDR2 YFSETQ. CDR3 in amino acids: CASSLEQGEALNQPQHF. CDR3 in DNA: TGCGCCAGCAGCTTGGAACAGGGGGAGGCCCTCAATCAGCCCCAGCATTTT.

V usage is TRBV18 and J usage is TRBJ1-1; TRBD1 matches 7 bases. V trimming: 3 bases; J trimming: 1 base; junction bases outside the gene matches: 5. This CDR3 has 15 residues. The germline V gene encodes CDR1 KGHSH and CDR2 LQKENI. Written as DNA, the CDR3 is TGTGCCAGCTCACCGCAGACAGGGCCGAACACTGAAGCTTTCTTT. Amino acid sequence: CASSPQTGPNTEAFF.

The rearrangement uses TRBV29-1 and TRBJ1-1; the D gene is possibly TRBD1 (5 bases). The V gene's germline CDR1 is SQVTM and CDR2 ANQGSEA. V lost 7 bases and J 1 base, leaving 19 bases between the germline ends. This CDR3 region has 15 residues. DNA for the CDR3: TGCAGCGCCCGCGAGAGGCAGGGTCCGAACACTGAAGCTTTCTTT. Its protein is CSARERQGPNTEAFF.

Only a few counts were recorded for this clone. The chain links TRBV19 to TRBJ2-1; unclear D gene. CDR1 and CDR2 (germline): LNHDA, SQIVND (reference sequence). The CDR3 has 11 residues. Trimming took 4 bases from V and 8 from J, leaving 6 bases between them. DNA for the CDR3: TGTGCCAGTAGTACCCTCGATGAGCAGTTCTTC. Translated: CASSTLDEQFF.

With respect to this clone: The same CDR3 also results from other DNA sequences found in this sample. The chain uses TRBV5-1 and TRBJ2-2, with TRBD2 matching 14 bases. The trim removed 1 base at V and 6 bases at J, leaving 2 bases unmatched. This CDR3 contains 16 residues. Germline lookup yields CDR1 SGHRS and CDR2 YFSETQ. CDR3 DNA: TGCGCCAGCAGCTTGTTGGGACTAGCGGGAGCCGGGGAGCTGTTTTTT. Translation: CASSLLGLAGAGELFF.

The rearrangement links TRBV7-3 to TRBJ2-6; TRBD1 matches 10 bases. V lost 4 bases and J lost 0; bases outside the gene matches: 9. CDR1 SGHTA and CDR2 FQGTGA come from the germline V gene. This CDR3 contains 19 residues. The chain's CDR3 is CASSSPRDRGSSGANVLTF. The CDR3 region has the DNA TGTGCCAGCAGCTCCCCAAGGGACAGGGGTTCCTCTGGGGCCAACGTCCTGACTTTC.